These 21 T cell receptor beta chains share one sample of origin, sequenced in a study of blood T cells in healthy people across ages. For the second PCR, which ran for 7 to 11 cycles, a sample-barcoded 5' primer and a J-beta primer mix were used. TCRdb ran MiXCR on the 5' RACE reads and lists one entry per CDR3 protein. The sample comprises some 1.4 million distinct CDR3 sequences, 42% of which are singletons, and around 8% rests with the top ten. The sequencing sample was made of blood. These receptors all come from a young woman in good health.

The rearrangement links TRBV27 to TRBJ2-7; TRBD2 aligns across 12 bases. Germline assignment: CDR1 MNHEY and CDR2 SMNVEV (reference sequence). The ends lost 2 bases at V and 4 bases at J; junction bases unmatched: 12. The CDR3 totals 18 residues. CDR3 region: CASSLGLAGSRRQYEQYF. The CDR3 nucleotides read TGTGCCAGCAGTTTAGGACTAGCGGGGAGTCGGAGGCAATACGAGCAGTACTTC.

The chain links TRBV6-6 to TRBJ2-5; the match to TRBD1 covers 7 bases. J gave up 4 bases and V 6 bases, and 14 bases lay outside the gene matches. This CDR3 is 16 amino acids long. Germline V gives CDR1 MNHNY, CDR2 SVGAGI (reference sequence). CDR3 coding DNA: TGTGCCAGCAGCTTAAACAGGGGCGTAATAGGAGAGACCCAGTACTTC. Residues: CASSLNRGVIGETQYF.

The CDR3 nucleotides read TGTGCCAGCACAGGACCCCGGGCCAATATGAACACTGAAGCTTTCTTT. This translates into CASTGPRANMNTEAFF. The chain joins TRBV6-2 or TRBV6-3 to TRBJ1-1; D ambiguous. The CDR3 is made up of 16 amino acids. V lost 7 bases to trimming and J lost 0 bases, with 18 bases between them. Germline V gene sequence: CDR1 MNHEY, CDR2 SVGEGT.

This chain joins TRBV7-9 and TRBJ1-5, with D possibly being TRBD1 (5 bases). The CDR3 is 15 residues long. Trimming took 5 bases from V and 7 from J, leaving 18 bases between them. Germline V gene lookup returns CDR1 SEHNR and CDR2 FQNEAQ (reference sequence). The CDR3: CASSRNRPILQPQHF. CDR3 nucleotide sequence: TGTGCCAGCAGCCGGAACAGGCCTATATTACAGCCCCAGCATTTT.

Details on this clonotype: One end of the junction is discordant with germline, which a read error may explain. The V gene is TRBV18, the J gene TRBJ2-5, with 8 bases lining up with TRBD1. CDR3 size: 14 residues. Germline assignment: CDR1 KGHSH and CDR2 LQKENI. DNA for the CDR3: TGTGCCAGCTCACCACCTGGACAGGGAGAGGCCCAGTACTTC. Amino acid sequence: CASSPPGQGEAQYF.

This clonotype was seen a few times. A much larger clonotype is one base distant, so this may be a read error. This chain links TRBV7-2 with TRBJ2-7; D ambiguous. CDR3 length: 14 amino acids. Trimming stripped 5 bases from V and 2 bases from J, with 13 bases between. The V gene's germline CDR1 is SGHTA and CDR2 FQGNSA. CDR3 nucleotide sequence: TGTGCCAGCAGCGTAGACTCGCCGCCCTACGAGCAGTACTTC. Protein: CASSVDSPPYEQYF.

This clonotype was seen a handful of times. The chain carries TRBV6-1 and TRBJ1-2; D unresolved. This CDR3 is 14 amino acids long. Trimming took off 0 bases at V and 8 bases at J, with 13 bases between the two ends. The germline gives CDR1 MNHNS, CDR2 SASEGT. The CDR3 bases are TGTGCCAGCAGTGAAGCGGACGGACGGGCGGGCTACACCTTC. Its translation: CASSEADGRAGYTF.

V and J are TRBV14 and TRBJ2-3; D gene uncertain. V gave up 4 bases and J gave up 6 bases, with 8 bases separating them. The CDR3 consists of 12 residues. Looked up from germline, CDR1 is SGHDN and CDR2 is FVKESK. The CDR3 region is CASSLPWDTQYF. As DNA, the CDR3 is TGTGCCAGCAGCCTACCCTGGGATACGCAGTATTTT.

The chain is built from TRBV5-8 and TRBJ2-5, with D perhaps assigned TRBD1 or TRBD2 (5 bases each). Trimming cost V 4 bases and J 1 base, with 17 bases left between them. The CDR3 has 16 residues. Germline assignment: CDR1 SGHTS and CDR2 YDEGEE. The chain's CDR3 is CASSHRGRRLQETQYF. The CDR3 DNA is TGTGCCAGCAGCCATAGGGGAAGGAGGCTCCAAGAGACCCAGTACTTC.

The V and J genes are TRBV20-1 and TRBJ2-1; 10 positions match TRBD2. The V and J ends lost 0 bases and 2 bases, in that order; junction bases with no gene match: 13. The CDR3 sequence is 19 residues long. CDR1 and CDR2 from the germline V gene are DFQATT and SNEGSKA (reference sequence). The CDR3: CSARDHSGGPTPTYNEQFF. The CDR3 nucleotides read TGCAGTGCTAGAGATCATAGCGGGGGGCCGACCCCTACCTACAATGAGCAGTTCTTC.

This clonotype appeared a few times. The J gene is TRBJ2-3, the V gene TRBV6-2 or TRBV6-3; D gene unclear. The V gene's germline CDR1 is MNHEY and CDR2 SVGEGT. CDR3 size: 13 residues. V lost 6 bases, J lost 3 bases, and 10 bases lay in between. CDR3 in amino acids: CASSGPLTDTQYF. Written as DNA, the CDR3 is TGTGCCAGCAGCGGCCCCCTGACAGATACGCAGTATTTT.

In its sample, this clonotype was seen a few times. The chain is built from TRBV3-1 and TRBJ1-6; D is unclear. Looked up from germline, CDR1 is LGHDT and CDR2 is YNNKEL (reference sequence). V dropped 3 bases and J dropped 7 bases, with 7 bases sitting between them. This CDR3 region has 13 residues. In nucleotides, the CDR3 is TGTGCCAGCAGCCATGGGGTCAATTCACCCCTCCACTTT. Translated: CASSHGVNSPLHF.

This clonotype was detected a few times. CDR3 nucleotide sequence: TGTGCCAGCAGCCAAGATTGGAGTAGCACAGATACGCAGTATTTT. This translates into CASSQDWSSTDTQYF. This chain connects TRBV14 to TRBJ2-3; D gene unclear. CDR3 length equals 15 residues. The germline V and J ends were trimmed by 0 bases and 0 bases, with 7 bases remaining between them. Germline values: CDR1 SGHDN, CDR2 FVKESK.

Ten or more counts support this clonotype. This chain links TRBV5-1 with TRBJ2-3, with unresolved D. The V end was cut by 6 bases, the J end by 12 bases, with 17 bases between. The CDR3 covers 12 residues. CDR1 SGHRS and CDR2 YFSETQ come from the germline V gene. In DNA form, the CDR3 reads TGCGCCAGCACCCTGAACTCAGGTATCCAGTATTTT. Translating it yields CASTLNSGIQYF. Based on the CDR3 plus reference TRBV5-1 and TRBJ2-3, the full variable domain is KAGVTQTPRYLIKTRGQQVTLSCSPISGHRSVSWYQQTPGQGLQFLFEYFSETQRNKGNFPGRFSGRQFSNSRSEMNVSTLELGDSALYLCASTLNSGIQYFGPGTRLTVL.

This clonotype was found a few times. CDR3 nucleotides: TGTGCCAGCAGCCAACCAAGGGCGGATACAGATACGCAGTATTTT. It is translated as CASSQPRADTDTQYF. The chain has TRBV4-2 and TRBJ2-3; D ambiguous. Trimming left V 2 bases short and J 3 bases short, with 12 bases between. This CDR3 region has 15 residues. Germline V gene lookup returns CDR1 LGHNA and CDR2 YNFKEQ.

The chain recombines TRBV28 with TRBJ2-5; D gene unclear. Germline V gene data show CDR1 as MDHEN and CDR2 as SYDVKM. V gave up 3 bases and J gave up 3 bases, with 8 bases separating them. The CDR3 totals 13 residues. CDR3 loop: CASSFPPKETQYF. Written as DNA, the CDR3 is TGTGCCAGCAGTTTTCCCCCGAAAGAGACCCAGTACTTC.

The chain couples TRBV10-3 to TRBJ1-2; TRBD1 is a possible D gene (6 bases). This CDR3 region has 14 residues. The germline V and J ends were trimmed by 6 bases and 4 bases, with 15 bases remaining between them. Germline CDR1 and CDR2: ENHRY and SYGVKD. The CDR3 loop is CAIRDSDIAYGYTF. Written as DNA, the CDR3 is TGTGCCATCAGGGACAGCGACATTGCCTATGGCTACACCTTC.

Only one count was recorded for this clonotype. J is TRBJ1-5 and V is TRBV28; 9 nucleotides align to TRBD1. V lost 3 bases and J lost 1; bases outside the gene matches: 13. The CDR3 sequence is 19 residues long. Germline assignment: CDR1 MDHEN and CDR2 SYDVKM. The CDR3 loop is CASSLYRYRTGASNQPQHF. In DNA, the CDR3 is TGTGCCAGCAGTTTGTATCGTTATCGGACAGGGGCCAGCAATCAGCCCCAGCATTTT.

The rearrangement uses TRBV4-1 and TRBJ2-7, with D perhaps TRBD1 (5 bases). The CDR3 runs to 14 residues. V lost 8 bases and J 2 bases, leaving 16 bases between the germline ends. Germline V gene lookup returns CDR1 MGHRA and CDR2 YSYEKL. CDR3 loop: CASSTGRPTYEQYF. The CDR3 bases are TGCGCCAGCTCTACAGGACGGCCGACCTACGAGCAGTACTTC.

The genes are TRBV14 and TRBJ2-7; 7 bases agree with TRBD2. The CDR3 consists of 17 residues. Trimming removed 3 bases from V and 7 bases from J; junction bases left unmatched: 18. CDR1 is SGHDN, CDR2 FVKESK, per germline. In DNA, the CDR3 is TGTGCCAGCAGCCAGGTTGACCCGACTAGCATACTCAATGAGCAGTACTTC. Its protein is CASSQVDPTSILNEQYF.

The rearrangement uses TRBV20-1 and TRBJ2-3, with a possible D match to TRBD1 (6 bases). Deletions cut 1 base from V and 1 base from J, with 24 bases between. The CDR3 is 19 amino acids. The germline V gene has CDR1 DFQATT and CDR2 SNEGSKA (reference sequence). As DNA, the CDR3 is TGCAGTGCTAGAGGACTACCGATCGTAGGGGGTGGGGGCACAGATACGCAGTATTTT. Amino acids: CSARGLPIVGGGGTDTQYF.